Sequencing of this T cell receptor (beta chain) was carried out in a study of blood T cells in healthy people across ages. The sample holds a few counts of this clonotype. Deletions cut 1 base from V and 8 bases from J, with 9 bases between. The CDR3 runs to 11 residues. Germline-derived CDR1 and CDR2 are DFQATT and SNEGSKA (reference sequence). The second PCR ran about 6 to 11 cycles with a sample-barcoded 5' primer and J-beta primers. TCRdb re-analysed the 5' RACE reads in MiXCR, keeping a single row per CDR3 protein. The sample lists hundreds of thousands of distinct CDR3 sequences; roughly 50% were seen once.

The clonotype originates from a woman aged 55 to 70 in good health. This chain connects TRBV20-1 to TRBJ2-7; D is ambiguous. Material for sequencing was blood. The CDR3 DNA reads TGCAGTGCTAGAGGAAGTATCAAGCAGTACTTC. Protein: CSARGSIKQYF.